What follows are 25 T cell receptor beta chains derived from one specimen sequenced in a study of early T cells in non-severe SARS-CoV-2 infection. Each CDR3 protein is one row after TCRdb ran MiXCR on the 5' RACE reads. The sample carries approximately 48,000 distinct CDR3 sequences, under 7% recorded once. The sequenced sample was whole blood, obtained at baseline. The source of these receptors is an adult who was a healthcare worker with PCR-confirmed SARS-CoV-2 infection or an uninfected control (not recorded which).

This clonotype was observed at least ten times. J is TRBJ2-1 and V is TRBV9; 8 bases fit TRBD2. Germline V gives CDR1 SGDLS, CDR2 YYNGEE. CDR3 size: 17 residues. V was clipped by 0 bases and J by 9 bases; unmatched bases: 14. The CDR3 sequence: CASSVVSSSGVVGEQFF. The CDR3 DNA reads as TGTGCCAGCAGCGTAGTTTCGAGTAGCGGGGTCGTTGGTGAGCAGTTCTTC.

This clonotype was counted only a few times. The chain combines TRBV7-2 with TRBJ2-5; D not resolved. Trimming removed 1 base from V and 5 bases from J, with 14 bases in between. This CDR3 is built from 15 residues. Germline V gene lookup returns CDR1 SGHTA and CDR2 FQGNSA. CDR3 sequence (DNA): TGTGCCAGCAGCTTAGAAGTCTACCCCAGGGAGACCCAGTACTTC. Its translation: CASSLEVYPRETQYF.

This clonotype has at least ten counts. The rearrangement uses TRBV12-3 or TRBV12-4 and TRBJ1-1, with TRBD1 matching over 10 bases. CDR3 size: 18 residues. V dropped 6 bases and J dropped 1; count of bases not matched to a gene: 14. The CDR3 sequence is CASRGRTGGVAWNTEAFF. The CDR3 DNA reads TGTGCCAGCAGGGGCCGGACAGGGGGAGTCGCATGGAACACTGAAGCTTTCTTT.

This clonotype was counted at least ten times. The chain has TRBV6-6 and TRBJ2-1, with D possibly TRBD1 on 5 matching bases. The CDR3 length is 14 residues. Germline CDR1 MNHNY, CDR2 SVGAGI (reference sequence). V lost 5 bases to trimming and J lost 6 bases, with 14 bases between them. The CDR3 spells CASSPQGRVNEQFF. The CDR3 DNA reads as TGTGCCAGCAGTCCCCAGGGTAGGGTCAATGAGCAGTTCTTC.

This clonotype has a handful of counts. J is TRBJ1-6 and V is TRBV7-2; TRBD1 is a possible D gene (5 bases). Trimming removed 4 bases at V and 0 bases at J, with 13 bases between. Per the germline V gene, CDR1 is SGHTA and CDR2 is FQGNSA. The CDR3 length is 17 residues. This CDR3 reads CASSSRAQGSYNSPLHF. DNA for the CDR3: TGTGCCAGCAGCTCCAGGGCCCAGGGCTCCTATAATTCACCCCTCCACTTT.

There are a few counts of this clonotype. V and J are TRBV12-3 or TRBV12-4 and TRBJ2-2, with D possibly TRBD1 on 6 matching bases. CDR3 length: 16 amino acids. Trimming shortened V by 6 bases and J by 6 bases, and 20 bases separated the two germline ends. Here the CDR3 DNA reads TGTGCCAGCAGCAACGACAACAGGGCGAGATCCGGGGAGCTGTTTTTT. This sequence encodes CASSNDNRARSGELFF.

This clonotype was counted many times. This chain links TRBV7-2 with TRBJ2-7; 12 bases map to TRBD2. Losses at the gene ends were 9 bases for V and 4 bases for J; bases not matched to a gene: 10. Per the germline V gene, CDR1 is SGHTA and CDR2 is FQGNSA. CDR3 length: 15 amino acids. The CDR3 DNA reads TGTGCCAGTGCCCACCGACTAGCGGGGGAATACGAGCAGTACTTC. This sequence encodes CASAHRLAGEYEQYF.

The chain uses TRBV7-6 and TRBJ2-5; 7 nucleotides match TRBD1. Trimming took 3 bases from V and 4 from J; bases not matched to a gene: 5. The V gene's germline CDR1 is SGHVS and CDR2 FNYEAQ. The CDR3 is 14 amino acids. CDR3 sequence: CASSLTGTGETQYF. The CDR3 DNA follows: TGTGCCAGCAGCTTGACAGGGACCGGAGAGACCCAGTACTTC.

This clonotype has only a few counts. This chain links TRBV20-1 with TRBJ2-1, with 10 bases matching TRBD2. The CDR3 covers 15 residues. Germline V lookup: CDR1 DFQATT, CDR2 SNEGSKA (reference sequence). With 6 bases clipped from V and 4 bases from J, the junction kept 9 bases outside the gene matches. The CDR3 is CSARTSGGEYNEQFF. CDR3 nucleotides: TGCAGTGCCCGGACTAGCGGAGGGGAATACAATGAGCAGTTCTTC.

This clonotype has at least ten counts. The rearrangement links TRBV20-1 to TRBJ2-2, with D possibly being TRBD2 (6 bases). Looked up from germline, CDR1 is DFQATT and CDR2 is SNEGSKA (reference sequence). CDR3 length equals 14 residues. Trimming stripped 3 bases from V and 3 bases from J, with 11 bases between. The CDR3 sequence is CSARGGSDTGELFF. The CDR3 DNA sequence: TGCAGTGCTAGGGGGGGTTCGGACACCGGGGAGCTGTTTTTT.

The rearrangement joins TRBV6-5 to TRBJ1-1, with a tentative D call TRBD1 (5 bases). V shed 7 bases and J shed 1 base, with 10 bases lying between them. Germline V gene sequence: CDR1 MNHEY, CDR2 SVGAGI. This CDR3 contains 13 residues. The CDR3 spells CASTRTGNTEAFF. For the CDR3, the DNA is TGTGCCAGCACCCGTACAGGGAACACTGAAGCTTTCTTT.

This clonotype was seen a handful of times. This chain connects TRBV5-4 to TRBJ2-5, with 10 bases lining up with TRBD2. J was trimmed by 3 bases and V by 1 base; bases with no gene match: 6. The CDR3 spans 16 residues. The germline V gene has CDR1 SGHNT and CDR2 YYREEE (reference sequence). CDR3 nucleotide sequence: TGTGCCAGCAGCTTGAATAGCGGGGGGTCAGAAGAGACCCAGTACTTC. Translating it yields CASSLNSGGSEETQYF.

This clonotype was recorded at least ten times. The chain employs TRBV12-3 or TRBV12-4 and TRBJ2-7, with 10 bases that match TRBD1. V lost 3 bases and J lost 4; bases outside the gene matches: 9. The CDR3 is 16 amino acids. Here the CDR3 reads CASSFSLGQGEYEQYF. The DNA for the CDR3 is TGTGCCAGCAGTTTTTCTCTCGGACAGGGGGAATACGAGCAGTACTTC.

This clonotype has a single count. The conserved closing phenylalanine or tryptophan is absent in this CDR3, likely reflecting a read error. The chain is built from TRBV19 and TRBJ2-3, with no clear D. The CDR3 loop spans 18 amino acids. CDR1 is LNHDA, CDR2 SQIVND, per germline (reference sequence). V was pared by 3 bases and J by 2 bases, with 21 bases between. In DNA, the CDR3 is TGTGCCAGTAGTATCTCCGGAAGGTCAGGAGAATCCACAGATACGCAGTATTCT. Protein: CASSISGRSGESTDTQYS.

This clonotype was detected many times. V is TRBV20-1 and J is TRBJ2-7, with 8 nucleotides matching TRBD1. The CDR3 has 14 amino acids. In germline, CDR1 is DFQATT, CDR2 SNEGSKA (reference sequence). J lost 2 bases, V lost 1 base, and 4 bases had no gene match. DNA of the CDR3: TGCAGTGCTAGAGCGGACAGGGAACCCTACGAGCAGTACTTC. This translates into CSARADREPYEQYF.

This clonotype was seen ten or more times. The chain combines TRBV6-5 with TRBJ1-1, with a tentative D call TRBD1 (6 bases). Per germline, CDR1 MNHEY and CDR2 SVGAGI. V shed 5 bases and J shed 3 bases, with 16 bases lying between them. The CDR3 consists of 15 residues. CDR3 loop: CASSRATGRDTEAFF. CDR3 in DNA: TGTGCCAGCAGTCGCGCGACAGGACGGGACACTGAAGCTTTCTTT.

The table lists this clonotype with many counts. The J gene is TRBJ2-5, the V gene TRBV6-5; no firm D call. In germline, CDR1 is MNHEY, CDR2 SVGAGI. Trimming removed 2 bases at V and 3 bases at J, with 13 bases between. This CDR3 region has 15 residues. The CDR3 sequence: CASSYSNPAKETQYF. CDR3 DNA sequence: TGTGCCAGCAGTTACAGCAATCCGGCCAAAGAGACCCAGTACTTC.

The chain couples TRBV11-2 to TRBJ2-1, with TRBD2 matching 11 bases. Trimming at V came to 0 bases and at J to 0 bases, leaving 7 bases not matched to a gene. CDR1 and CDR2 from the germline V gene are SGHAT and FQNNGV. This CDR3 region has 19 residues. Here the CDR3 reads CASSLDGLAGQSSYNEQFF. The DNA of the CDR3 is TGTGCCAGCAGCTTAGATGGACTAGCGGGCCAAAGCTCCTACAATGAGCAGTTCTTC.

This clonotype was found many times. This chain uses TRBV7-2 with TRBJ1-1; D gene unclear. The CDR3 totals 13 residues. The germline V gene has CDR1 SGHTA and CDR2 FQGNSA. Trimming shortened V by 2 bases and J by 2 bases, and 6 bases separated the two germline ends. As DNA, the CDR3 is TGTGCCAGCAGCTTAAGGCCCAACACTGAAGCTTTCTTT. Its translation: CASSLRPNTEAFF.

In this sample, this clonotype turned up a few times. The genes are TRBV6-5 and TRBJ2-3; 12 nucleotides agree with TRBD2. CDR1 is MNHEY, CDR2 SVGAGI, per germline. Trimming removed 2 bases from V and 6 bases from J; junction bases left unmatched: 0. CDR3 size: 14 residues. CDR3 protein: CASSYLAGGDTQYF. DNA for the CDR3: TGTGCCAGCAGTTACCTAGCGGGGGGGGATACGCAGTATTTT.

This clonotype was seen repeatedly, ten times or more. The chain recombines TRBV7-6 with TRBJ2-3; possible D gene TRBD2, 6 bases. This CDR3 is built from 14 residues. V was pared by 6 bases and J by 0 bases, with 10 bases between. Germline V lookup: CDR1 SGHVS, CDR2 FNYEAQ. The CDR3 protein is CASRRDSSTDTQYF. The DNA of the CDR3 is TGTGCCAGCAGAAGGGACTCGAGCACAGATACGCAGTATTTT.

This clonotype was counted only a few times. CDR3 region: CASSLVPGGGNSPLHF. The CDR3 DNA reads as TGTGCCAGCAGTTTAGTTCCAGGGGGCGGGAATTCACCCCTCCACTTT. This chain links TRBV27 with TRBJ1-6; 8 positions match TRBD1. The CDR3 has 16 residues. The V gene's germline CDR1 is MNHEY and CDR2 SMNVEV (reference sequence). After removal of 2 bases from V and 7 bases from J, the junction contained 7 bases not matched to a gene.

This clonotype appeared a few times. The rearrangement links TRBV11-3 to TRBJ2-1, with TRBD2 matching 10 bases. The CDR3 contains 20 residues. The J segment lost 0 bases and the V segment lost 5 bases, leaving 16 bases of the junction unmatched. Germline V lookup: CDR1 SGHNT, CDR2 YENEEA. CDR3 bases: TGTGCCAGCAGCGAAGGTGGGACTAGCGCTACCCGAGGCTCCTACAATGAGCAGTTCTTC. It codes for CASSEGGTSATRGSYNEQFF.

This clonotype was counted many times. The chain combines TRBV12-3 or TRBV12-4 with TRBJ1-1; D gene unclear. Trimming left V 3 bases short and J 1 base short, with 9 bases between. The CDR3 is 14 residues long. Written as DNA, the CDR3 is TGTGCCAGCAGTTTGGATGGAGGGAACACTGAAGCTTTCTTT. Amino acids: CASSLDGGNTEAFF.

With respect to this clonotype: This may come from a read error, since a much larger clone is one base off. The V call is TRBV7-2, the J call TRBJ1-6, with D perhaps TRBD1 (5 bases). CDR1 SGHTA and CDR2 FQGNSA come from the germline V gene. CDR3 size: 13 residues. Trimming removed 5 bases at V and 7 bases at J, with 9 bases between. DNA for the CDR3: TGTGCCAGCAGCCTTGGGGGGAATTCACCCCTCCACTTT. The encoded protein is CASSLGGNSPLHF.